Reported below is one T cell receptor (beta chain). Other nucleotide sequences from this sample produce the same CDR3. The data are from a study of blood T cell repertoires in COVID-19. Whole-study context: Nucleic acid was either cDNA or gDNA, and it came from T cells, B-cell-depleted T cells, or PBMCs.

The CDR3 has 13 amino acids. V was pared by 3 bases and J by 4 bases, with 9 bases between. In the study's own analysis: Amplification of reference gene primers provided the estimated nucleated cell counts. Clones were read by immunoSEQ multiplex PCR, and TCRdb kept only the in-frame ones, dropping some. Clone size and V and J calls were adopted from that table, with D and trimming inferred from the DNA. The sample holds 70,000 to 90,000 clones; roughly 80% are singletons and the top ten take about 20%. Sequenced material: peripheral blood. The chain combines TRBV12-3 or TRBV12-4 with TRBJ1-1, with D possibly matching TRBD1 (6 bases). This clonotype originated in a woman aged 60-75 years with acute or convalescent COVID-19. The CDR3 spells CASSFQGSTEAFF. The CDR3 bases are TGTGCCAGCAGTTTCCAGGGGTCCACTGAAGCTTTCTTT.